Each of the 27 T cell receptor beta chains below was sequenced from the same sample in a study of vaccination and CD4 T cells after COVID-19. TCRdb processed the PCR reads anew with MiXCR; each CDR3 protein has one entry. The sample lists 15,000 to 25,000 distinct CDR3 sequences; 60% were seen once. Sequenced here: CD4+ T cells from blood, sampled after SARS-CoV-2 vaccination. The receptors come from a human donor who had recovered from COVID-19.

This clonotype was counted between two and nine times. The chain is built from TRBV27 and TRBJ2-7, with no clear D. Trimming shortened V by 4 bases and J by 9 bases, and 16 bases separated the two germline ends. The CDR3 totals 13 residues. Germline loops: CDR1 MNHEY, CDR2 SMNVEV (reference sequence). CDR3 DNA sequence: TGTGCCAGCAGTTCACTACTTGAGGATCGGCAGTACTTC. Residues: CASSSLLEDRQYF.

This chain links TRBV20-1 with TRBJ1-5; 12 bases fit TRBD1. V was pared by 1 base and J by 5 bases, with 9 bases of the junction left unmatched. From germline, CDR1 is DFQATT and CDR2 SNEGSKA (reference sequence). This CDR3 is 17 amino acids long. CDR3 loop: CSARVTAGQGADQPQHF. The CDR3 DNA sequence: TGCAGTGCTAGAGTCACTGCGGGACAGGGGGCGGATCAGCCCCAGCATTTT.

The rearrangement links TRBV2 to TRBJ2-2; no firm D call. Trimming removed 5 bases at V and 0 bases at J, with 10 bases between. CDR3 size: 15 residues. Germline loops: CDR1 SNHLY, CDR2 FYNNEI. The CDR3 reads CASSSSFANTGELFF. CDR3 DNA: TGTGCCAGCAGTTCCAGCTTCGCGAACACCGGGGAGCTGTTTTTT.

CDR3 sequence (DNA): TGTGCCAGCAGTGCTCAAGGGAACACCGGGGAGCTGTTTTTT. Residues: CASSAQGNTGELFF. The chain employs TRBV27 and TRBJ2-2; no definite D call. Trimming shortened V by 5 bases and J by 1 base, and 8 bases separated the two germline ends. The CDR3 sequence is 14 residues long. Germline CDR1 is MNHEY and CDR2 is SMNVEV (reference sequence).

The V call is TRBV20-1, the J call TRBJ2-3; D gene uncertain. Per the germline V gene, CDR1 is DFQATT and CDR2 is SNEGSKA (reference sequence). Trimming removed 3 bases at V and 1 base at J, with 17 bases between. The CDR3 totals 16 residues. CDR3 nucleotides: TGCAGTGCTAGTATCGTTTCCTATTATGGCACAGATACGCAGTATTTT. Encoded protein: CSASIVSYYGTDTQYF.

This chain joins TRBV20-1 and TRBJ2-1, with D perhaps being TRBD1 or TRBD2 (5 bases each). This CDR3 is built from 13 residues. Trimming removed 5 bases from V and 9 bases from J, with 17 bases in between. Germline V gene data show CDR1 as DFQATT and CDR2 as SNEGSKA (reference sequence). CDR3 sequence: CSARGLREPEQFF. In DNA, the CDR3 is TGCAGTGCTCGGGGCCTTAGGGAACCTGAGCAGTTCTTC.

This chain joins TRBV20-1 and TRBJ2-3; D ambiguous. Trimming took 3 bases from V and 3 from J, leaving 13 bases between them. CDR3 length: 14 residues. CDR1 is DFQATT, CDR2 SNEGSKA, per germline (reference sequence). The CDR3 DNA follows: TGCAGTGCTAGTCCAGGCTCGGAGACAGATACGCAGTATTTT. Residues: CSASPGSETDTQYF.

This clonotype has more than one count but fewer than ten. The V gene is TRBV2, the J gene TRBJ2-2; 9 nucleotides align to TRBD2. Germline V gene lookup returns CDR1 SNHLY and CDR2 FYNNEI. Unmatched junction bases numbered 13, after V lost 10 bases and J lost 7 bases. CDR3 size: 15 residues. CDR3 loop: CAIGLSGRTLGELFF. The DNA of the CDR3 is TGTGCCATCGGCCTCAGCGGGAGGACGCTCGGGGAGCTGTTTTTT.

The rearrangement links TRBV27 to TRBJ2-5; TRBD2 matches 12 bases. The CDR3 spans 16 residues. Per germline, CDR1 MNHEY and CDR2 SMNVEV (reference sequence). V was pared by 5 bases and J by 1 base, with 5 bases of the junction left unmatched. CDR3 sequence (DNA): TGTGCCAGCAGTCCTGCTAGCGGGAGGGCCCAAGAGACCCAGTACTTC. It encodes CASSPASGRAQETQYF.

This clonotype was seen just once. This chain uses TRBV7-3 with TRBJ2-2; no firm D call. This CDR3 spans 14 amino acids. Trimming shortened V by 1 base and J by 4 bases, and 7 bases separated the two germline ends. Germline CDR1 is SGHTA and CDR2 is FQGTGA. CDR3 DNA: TGTGCCAGCAGCTTAATAGGAACCACCGGGGAGCTGTTTTTT. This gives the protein CASSLIGTTGELFF. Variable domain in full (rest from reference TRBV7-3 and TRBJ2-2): GAGVSQTPSNKVTEKGKYVELRCDPISGHTALYWYRQSLGQGPEFLIYFQGTGAADDSGLPNDRFFAVRPEGSVSTLKIQRTERGDSAVYLCASSLIGTTGELFFGEGSRLTVL.

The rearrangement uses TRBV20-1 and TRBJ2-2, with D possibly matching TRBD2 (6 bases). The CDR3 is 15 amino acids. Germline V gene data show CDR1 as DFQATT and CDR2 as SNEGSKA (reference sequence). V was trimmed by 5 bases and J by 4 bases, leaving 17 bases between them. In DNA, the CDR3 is TGCAGTGCTCCCTGGAGGGTCGGGGGCACCGGGGAGCTGTTTTTT. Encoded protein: CSAPWRVGGTGELFF.

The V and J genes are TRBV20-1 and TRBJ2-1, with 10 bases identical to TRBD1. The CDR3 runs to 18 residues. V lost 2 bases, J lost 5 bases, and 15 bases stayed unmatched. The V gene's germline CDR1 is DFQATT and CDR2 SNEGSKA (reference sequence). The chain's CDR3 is CSARPPSGQGVKDNEQFF. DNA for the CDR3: TGCAGTGCTAGACCCCCTAGCGGACAGGGGGTTAAGGACAATGAGCAGTTCTTC.

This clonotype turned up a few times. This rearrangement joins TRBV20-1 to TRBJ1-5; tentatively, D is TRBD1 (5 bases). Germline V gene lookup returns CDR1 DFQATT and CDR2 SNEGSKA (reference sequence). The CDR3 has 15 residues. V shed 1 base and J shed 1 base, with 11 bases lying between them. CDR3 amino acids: CSARVQGGSNQPQHF. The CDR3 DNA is TGCAGTGCTAGAGTCCAGGGAGGAAGCAATCAGCCCCAGCATTTT.

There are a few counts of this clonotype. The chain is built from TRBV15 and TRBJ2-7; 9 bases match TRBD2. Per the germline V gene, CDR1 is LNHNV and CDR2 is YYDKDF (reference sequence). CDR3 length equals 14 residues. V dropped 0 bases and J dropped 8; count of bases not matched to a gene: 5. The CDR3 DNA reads TGTGCCACCAGCAGAGATTTTAGCGGGAGCCAGCAGTACTTC. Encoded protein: CATSRDFSGSQQYF.

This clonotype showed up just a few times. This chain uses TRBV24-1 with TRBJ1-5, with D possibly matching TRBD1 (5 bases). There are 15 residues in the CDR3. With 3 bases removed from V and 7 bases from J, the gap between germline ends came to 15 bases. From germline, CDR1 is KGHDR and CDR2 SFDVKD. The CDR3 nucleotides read TGTGCCACCAGTGATGGGGCAGGCGGACGGCAGCCCCAGCATTTT. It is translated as CATSDGAGGRQPQHF.

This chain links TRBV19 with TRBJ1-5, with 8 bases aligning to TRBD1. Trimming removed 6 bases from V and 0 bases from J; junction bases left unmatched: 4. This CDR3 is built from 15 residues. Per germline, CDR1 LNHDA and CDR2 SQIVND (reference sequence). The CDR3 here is CASRSQGVSNQPQHF. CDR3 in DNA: TGTGCCAGTAGGTCACAGGGGGTTAGCAATCAGCCCCAGCATTTT.

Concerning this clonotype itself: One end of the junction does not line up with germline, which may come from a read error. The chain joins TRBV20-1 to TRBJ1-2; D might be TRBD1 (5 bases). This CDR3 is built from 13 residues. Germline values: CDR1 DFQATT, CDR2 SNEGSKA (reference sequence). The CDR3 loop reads CSARPGLDYGYTF. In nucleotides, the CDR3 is TGCAGCGCTAGACCAGGGTTGGACTATGGCTACACCTTC.

DNA of the CDR3: TGTGCCAGCAGTGAACGGACAGGGGCCCCTGAAGCTTTCTTT. This sequence encodes CASSERTGAPEAFF. The rearrangement joins TRBV2 to TRBJ1-1; TRBD1 matches 9 bases. Germline V gene sequence: CDR1 SNHLY, CDR2 FYNNEI. Trimming cost V 2 bases and J 6 bases; bases outside gene matches: 4. This CDR3 region has 14 residues.

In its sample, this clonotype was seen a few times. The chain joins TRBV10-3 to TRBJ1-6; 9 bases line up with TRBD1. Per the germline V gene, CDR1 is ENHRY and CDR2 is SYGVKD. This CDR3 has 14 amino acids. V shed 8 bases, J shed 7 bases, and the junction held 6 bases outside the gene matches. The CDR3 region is CAIGGTGRNSPLHF. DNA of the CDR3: TGTGCCATCGGCGGGACAGGGAGGAATTCACCCCTCCACTTT.

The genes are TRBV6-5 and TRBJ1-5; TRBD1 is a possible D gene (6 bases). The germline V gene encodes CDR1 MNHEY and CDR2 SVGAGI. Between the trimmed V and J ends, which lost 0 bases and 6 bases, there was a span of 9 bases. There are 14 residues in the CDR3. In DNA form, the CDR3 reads TGTGCCAGCAGTTACTCAACAGGGAGTCAGCCCCAGCATTTT. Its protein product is CASSYSTGSQPQHF.

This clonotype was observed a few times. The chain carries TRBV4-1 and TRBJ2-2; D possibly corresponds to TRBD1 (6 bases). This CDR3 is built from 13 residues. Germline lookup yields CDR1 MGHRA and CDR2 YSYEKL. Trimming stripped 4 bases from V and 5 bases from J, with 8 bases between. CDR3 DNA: TGCGCCAGCAGCCCCCAGGGGACCGGGGAGCTGTTTTTT. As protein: CASSPQGTGELFF.

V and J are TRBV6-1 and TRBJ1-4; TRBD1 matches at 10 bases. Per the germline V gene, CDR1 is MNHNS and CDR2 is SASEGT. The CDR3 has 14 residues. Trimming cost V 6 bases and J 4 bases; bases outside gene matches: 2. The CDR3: CASRTGGLNEKLFF. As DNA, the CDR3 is TGTGCCAGCAGGACAGGGGGCCTTAATGAAAAACTGTTTTTT.

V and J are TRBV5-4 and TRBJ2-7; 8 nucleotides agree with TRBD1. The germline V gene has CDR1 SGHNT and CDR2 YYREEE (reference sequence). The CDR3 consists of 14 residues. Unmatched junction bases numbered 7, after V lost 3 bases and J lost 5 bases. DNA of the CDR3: TGTGCCAGCAGCTCCCGGGACAGGCGAAACGAGCAGTACTTC. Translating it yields CASSSRDRRNEQYF. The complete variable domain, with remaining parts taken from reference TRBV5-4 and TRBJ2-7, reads ETGVTQSPTHLIKTRGQQVTLRCSSQSGHNTVSWYQQALGQGPQFIFQYYREEENGRGNFPPRFSGLQFPNYSSELNVNALELDDSALYLCASSSRDRRNEQYFGPGTRLTVT.

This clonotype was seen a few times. CDR3: CASMYRARLAGGPPQYEQYF. CDR3 bases: TGTGCCAGCATGTACAGGGCGAGACTAGCGGGAGGTCCTCCCCAATACGAGCAGTACTTC. This chain connects TRBV12-3 or TRBV12-4 to TRBJ2-7, with 13 bases matching TRBD2. This CDR3 has 20 amino acids. V shed 7 bases and J 4 bases; nucleotides not matched to a gene: 22.

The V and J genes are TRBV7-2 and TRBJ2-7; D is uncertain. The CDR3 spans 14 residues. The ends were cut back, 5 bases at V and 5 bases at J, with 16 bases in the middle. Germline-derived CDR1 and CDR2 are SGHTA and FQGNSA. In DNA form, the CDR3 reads TGTGCCAGCAGCGGACCCTTCGGACCCCACGAGCAGTACTTC. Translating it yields CASSGPFGPHEQYF. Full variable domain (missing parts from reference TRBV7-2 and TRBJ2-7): GAGVSQSPSNKVTEKGKDVELRCDPISGHTALYWYRQSLGQGLEFLIYFQGNSAPDKSGLPSDRFSAERTGGSVSTLTIQRTQQEDSAVYLCASSGPFGPHEQYFGPGTRLTVT.

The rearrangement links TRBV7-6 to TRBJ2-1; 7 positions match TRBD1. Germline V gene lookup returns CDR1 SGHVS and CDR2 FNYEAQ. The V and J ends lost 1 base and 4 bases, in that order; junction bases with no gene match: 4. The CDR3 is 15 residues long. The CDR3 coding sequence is TGTGCCAGCAGCTTAGACCGGACAGGTTACAATGAGCAGTTCTTC. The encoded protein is CASSLDRTGYNEQFF.

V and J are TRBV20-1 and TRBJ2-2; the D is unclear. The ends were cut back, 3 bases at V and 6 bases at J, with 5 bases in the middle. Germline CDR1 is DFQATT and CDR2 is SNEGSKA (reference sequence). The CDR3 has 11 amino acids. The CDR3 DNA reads TGCAGTGCTAGCGTGGCCGGGGAGCTGTTTTTT. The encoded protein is CSASVAGELFF.